This TCR beta chain comes out of a study of OX40 agonist ivuxolimab in advanced cancers. Study-wide context: Cancers in dose escalation were hepatocellular, melanoma, renal cell and head and neck.

Regarding this clone: Its target is not known.

Data came from immunoSEQ multiplex PCR; TCRdb stores just in-frame clones and leaves some out. This table holds around 41,000 clones, roughly 84% found once. Enrollment shut out patients with autoimmune disease history or systemic immunosuppression. The germline V and J ends were trimmed by 10 bases and 5 bases, with 11 bases remaining between them. This CDR3 comprises 11 residues. Germline values: CDR1 MNHNS, CDR2 SASEGT. Findings and limits, study-wide: Both CD4+ and CD8+ T cell populations in blood had undergone clonal expansion by week 6 at 0.1 to 3.0 mg/kg. Expanded clones were, on average, more numerous in CD8+ T cells than in CD4+.

The source material was CD4+ or CD8+ T cells sorted from blood, sampled in a trial of the OX40 agonist ivuxolimab. The sequence was collected from an adult with an advanced solid tumor such as melanoma, head and neck, liver or kidney cancer. The genes are TRBV6-1 and TRBJ2-5; a possible D gene is TRBD1 (5 bases). The CDR3 protein is CAIRTLETQYF. DNA of the CDR3: TGTGCCATTCGGACATTGGAGACCCAGTACTTC.